This entry describes one TCR beta chain. No antigen is known for it. No base quality information exists; no much larger clone differs at one position. Measured from the cysteine to the phenylalanine, the CDR3 is 16 residues long. The kept DNA is CDR3 alone, 48 bases in frame from the first base. At the junction V is shortened by 10 bases and J by 4 bases, with 22 bases in between. For CDR1 and CDR2, the germline V gene lists MDHEN and SYDVKM. The sample is drawn from a study of T-cell reconstitution after alpha-beta-depleted transplantation in children (dated by TCRdb to 2016 to 2017). Context from the whole study: Using TCR repertoire profiling, the study followed T-cell immune reconstitution in a quantitative way in children after TCRalphabeta/CD19-depleted allogeneic hematopoietic cell transplantation. What the work shows at the level of the full study, not this receptor alone: About two months after transplant, the apparently early recovery of alphabetaT-cell counts reportedly depended on just several hundred clones that had expanded rapidly and came from non-depleted graft cells. Over the following months the frequencies of hyperexpanded clones went down, and after one year T-cell counts and TCRbeta diversity were mostly credited to newly produced T cells. The high TCRbeta diversity at day 60 in some patients was ascribed to recipient T cells and intrathymic progenitors that had survived conditioning.

Receptor amplification or capture employed PCR. Sequenced using an Illumina HiSeq 2500. TCR libraries were prepared with molecular barcoding, using unique molecular identifiers to normalize TCRbeta repertoire quantification. TCRdb itself trimmed the public reads at Q25 with fastp, ran MiXCR and retained productive beta chains. Every distinct CDR3 protein forms one entry, paired with its most common genes and DNA. For this sample the table gives 80,000 or so distinct CDR3 sequences, of which around an eighth were detected only once. The ten largest clones take up around 26% of the sample. The treatment or condition label corresponds to: allogeneic hematopoietic cell transplantation with graft depleted of TCRalphabeta T cells and CD19 B cells. Transplant recipients were children who received TCRalphabeta/CD19-depleted allogeneic hematopoietic cell grafts.

This TCR derives from a male patient aged 2-15 years who had a stem cell transplant for acute lymphoblastic leukemia, so the T cells may come from the graft donor. Material: PBMCs, mostly from graft donor cells, obtained 180 days after TCRalphabeta/CD19-depleted stem cell transplant. The chain is made from TRBV28 and TRBJ2-2; the D gene is possibly TRBD2, with 7 bases matching. In nucleotides, the sequence is TGTGCCATGGGCCCCGTGGGGGGGCGCGGCACCGGGGAGCTGTTTTTT. Its amino acids are CAMGPVGGRGTGELFF.